This T cell receptor beta chain is from a study of CD8 T cells in Susac syndrome (dated by TCRdb to between 2018 and 2021). With respect to the entire study: Repertoire sequencing was used to test whether CD8+ T cell activation and differentiation in Susac syndrome was antigen driven. CD8+ T cell repertoire clonality was compared between about a dozen healthy donors, approximately 14 Susac syndrome patients and fewer than 19 multiple sclerosis patients. Beyond this particular receptor, the publication reports: The number of individuals in the TCR sequencing and HLA analysis was acknowledged as relatively small.

Only one count was recorded for this clonotype. Its antigen is unknown. One base away there is no much larger clone; base qualities are not given. A solitary read yields weak support. RNA was extracted using the RNeasy kit, and 0.5 to 1 microgram was reverse transcribed with random hexamers. The immunoSEQ multiplex PCR assay, covering 54 Vbeta and 13 Jbeta segments, was used to amplify TCR beta CDR3 regions. PCR amplification bias was corrected by using a synthetic template baseline for primer optimization and computational correction. On the study's bioinformatics: Reads were assigned to V, D and J genes according to IMGT and analyzed in immunoSEQ Analyzer, with only productive sequences retained. Clonality was computed as one minus Shannon entropy normalized by log2 of the number of productive unique sequences. Public and private clones were assessed among the 100 most prevalent clones of each patient and control. Clones were defined as Susac-specific when absent from the healthy and MS cohorts, from about a thousand published viral clones and from other ImmuneACCESS disease sequences. In TCRdb, the public reads were trimmed at Q25 with fastp and aligned with MiXCR, with productive beta chains retained. Every entry covers one CDR3 protein and lists the most common genes and DNA from its rows. These V and J calls derive from TCRdb rather than the authors' analysis. Within this sample are some 300,000 distinct CDR3 sequences, with 85% of them counted one time only. Around 0.21% of the sample is in the top ten clones.

Peripheral blood CD8+ and CD4+ T cells from healthy donors, Susac syndrome patients and multiple sclerosis patients were profiled using high-throughput TCR beta sequencing. Multiple sclerosis controls were treatment-naive patients with stable or active relapsing-remitting disease fulfilling revised McDonald criteria. Bulk CD8+ and CD4+ T cells were purified by magnetic negative isolation, whereas CD8+ TEMRA cells were enriched by FACS. Blood was drawn into EDTA tubes, processed within 24 hours, and PBMCs were isolated by density gradient centrifugation. PBMCs destined for TCR sequencing were cryopreserved in liquid nitrogen and later thawed in a 37 °C water bath. The sorted or isolated CD4+, CD8+ and CD8+ TEMRA cells had a purity of 90% or higher. From the germline V gene, CDR1 is MNHNS and CDR2 is SASEGT. Cut back by 2 bases and 4 bases, the V and J ends lie 11 bases apart. From the cysteine through the phenylalanine, the CDR3 covers 14 amino acids. Solely the CDR3 DNA is kept, with 42 bases framed from the first base.

The source material was CD8+ T cells from PBMCs. The clonotype was recovered from a human donor with multiple sclerosis. Recombination linked TRBV6-1 to TRBJ1-2; the D gene remains uncertain. The CDR3: CASSESGSGYGYTF. The DNA is as follows: TGTGCCAGCAGTGAATCAGGATCCGGCTATGGCTACACCTTC.